One and the same sample provided the 19 T cell receptor beta chains below, sequenced in a study of Graves' ophthalmopathy and Graves' hyperthyroidism. The study amplified TCR beta CDR3 regions using RNA transcripts. First-round RT-PCR with HTBI primers preceded a second-round multiplex PCR. TCRdb ran MiXCR on the multiplex PCR reads and lists one entry per CDR3 protein. The repertoire holds about 600,000 distinct CDR3 sequences, with about two fifths as singletons. Sequencing input: peripheral blood or thyroid tissue (not recorded which). The receptors shown here come from an adult man with Graves' hyperthyroidism.

This clonotype was picked up many times. This sequence joins TRBV20-1 and TRBJ1-1, with TRBD1 matching over 8 bases. The CDR3 consists of 12 residues. Germline V gives CDR1 DFQATT, CDR2 SNEGSKA (reference sequence). After removal of 1 base from V and 7 bases from J, the junction contained 2 bases not matched to a gene. The CDR3 loop is CSARGGTGEAFF. The CDR3 bases are TGCAGTGCTAGAGGGGGGACAGGTGAAGCTTTCTTT.

Worth noting for this clonotype: This may stem from a read error, because a much larger clone lies one nucleotide away. The chain combines TRBV24-1 with TRBJ2-2; 7 bases fit TRBD1. In germline, CDR1 is KGHDR, CDR2 SFDVKD. The CDR3 runs to 19 residues. The CDR3 bases are TGTGCCGCCAGTGATTTTCGCTACTCCAGTACAGGGGCCACCGGGGAGCTGTTTTTT. Protein: CAASDFRYSSTGATGELFF.

V usage is TRBV28 and J usage is TRBJ1-1; 9 nucleotides line up with TRBD1. The V gene end was trimmed by 2 bases and the J gene end by 11 bases; junction bases not matched to a gene: 9. Germline V gene sequence: CDR1 MDHEN, CDR2 SYDVKM. The CDR3 is made up of 14 amino acids. This CDR3 is CASSLLQGAKGAFF. In nucleotides, the CDR3 is TGTGCCAGCAGTTTACTACAGGGGGCCAAAGGGGCTTTCTTT.

About this clonotype itself: Given a much more abundant clone one base away, this may be a read error. The chain's CDR3 is CSAILAGRVNTGELFF. In DNA form, the CDR3 reads TGCAGCGCCATACTAGCGGGAAGGGTGAACACCGGGGAGCTGTTTTTT. The gene calls are TRBV29-1 and TRBJ2-2; 10 bases are a match to TRBD2. The ends lost 7 bases at V and 1 base at J; junction bases unmatched: 9. CDR3 length equals 16 residues. Per germline, CDR1 SQVTM and CDR2 ANQGSEA.

The chain couples TRBV29-1 to TRBJ1-2; 9 bases map to TRBD1. The CDR3 is 12 residues long. With V trimmed by 7 bases and J by 2 bases, 2 bases remained unmatched. CDR1 is SQVTM, CDR2 ANQGSEA, per germline. CDR3 sequence: CSGGQGNYGYTF. Written as DNA, the CDR3 is TGCAGCGGAGGACAGGGGAACTATGGCTACACCTTC. Full variable domain (rest looked up from reference TRBV29-1 and TRBJ1-2): SAVISQKPSRDICQRGTSLTIQCQVDSQVTMMFWYRQQPGQSLTLIATANQGSEATYESGFVIDKFPISRPNLTFSTLTVSNMSPEDSSIYLCSGGQGNYGYTFGSGTRLTVV.

The chain combines TRBV24-1 with TRBJ1-1; 10 bases line up with TRBD1. This CDR3 spans 16 amino acids. J gave up 2 bases and V 1 base, and 3 bases lay outside the gene matches. CDR1 KGHDR and CDR2 SFDVKD come from the germline V gene. In DNA form, the CDR3 reads TGTGCCACCAGTGATTTCAGGACAGGGGGAAACACTGAAGCTTTCTTT. The encoded protein is CATSDFRTGGNTEAFF.

The chain has TRBV12-3 or TRBV12-4 and TRBJ1-4, with a possible D match to TRBD1 (6 bases). The CDR3 has 15 amino acids. V gave up 5 bases and J gave up 10 bases, with 20 bases separating them. CDR3 nucleotide sequence: TGTGCCAGCAGTGGAGTGGGGGGGGCGTTGGGAAAACTGTTTTTT. Protein: CASSGVGGALGKLFF.

At least ten counts were recorded for this clonotype. V gene TRBV6-5 combines with J gene TRBJ2-6; the D gene is possibly TRBD1 (5 bases). Trimming removed 5 bases at V and 5 bases at J, with 10 bases between. The CDR3 runs to 14 residues. The germline V gene encodes CDR1 MNHEY and CDR2 SVGAGI. The CDR3 DNA follows: TGTGCCAGCAGTCAACAGGTTCGGGCCAACGTCCTGACTTTC. Translation gives CASSQQVRANVLTF.

Many counts were recorded for this clonotype. The rearrangement uses TRBV7-8 and TRBJ1-5, with TRBD1 as a possible D gene (5 bases). Germline CDR1 reads SGHVS; CDR2 reads FQNEAQ. The CDR3 runs 13 residues. Trimming took off 5 bases at V and 5 bases at J, with 10 bases between the two ends. The CDR3: CASSPGHHQPQHF. Here the CDR3 DNA reads TGTGCCAGCAGCCCGGGGCACCATCAGCCCCAGCATTTT.

This clonotype was seen once. The V and J genes are TRBV7-9 and TRBJ2-5; D is possibly TRBD1 (6 bases). V lost 5 bases to trimming and J lost 5 bases, with 15 bases between them. Germline V CDR1 and CDR2: SEHNR, FQNEAQ (reference sequence). The CDR3 totals 14 residues. CDR3 in amino acids: CASSQDGGGETQYF. Written as DNA, the CDR3 is TGTGCCAGCAGCCAAGATGGGGGCGGTGAGACCCAGTACTTC.

The genes are TRBV7-9 and TRBJ2-5; D perhaps matches TRBD1 (7 bases). Per the germline V gene, CDR1 is SEHNR and CDR2 is FQNEAQ (reference sequence). The CDR3 runs to 15 residues. The V end lost 6 bases, the J end lost 4 bases, and 18 bases lay between the germline ends. CDR3 bases: TGTGCCAGCAGTATCACAGGGGAGGTCGGAGAGACCCAGTACTTC. Protein sequence: CASSITGEVGETQYF.

This chain joins TRBV10-2 and TRBJ1-2; D is possibly TRBD1 (5 bases). Per germline, CDR1 WSHSY and CDR2 SAAADI. The V and J ends lost 6 bases and 0 bases respectively, with 11 bases between them. This CDR3 is built from 14 residues. The CDR3, as DNA: TGCGCCAGCAGGATCAGGGCCTCTAACTATGGCTACACCTTC. Amino acids: CASRIRASNYGYTF.

This clonotype appeared many times. The chain links TRBV5-8 to TRBJ1-2; 8 nucleotides line up with TRBD1. Trimming at V came to 1 base and at J to 6 bases, leaving 5 bases not matched to a gene. CDR3 size: 14 residues. In germline, CDR1 is SGHTS, CDR2 YDEGEE. The CDR3 DNA is TGTGCCAGCAGCTTGTCCGGGACAGGAAATGGCTACACCTTC. Translation gives CASSLSGTGNGYTF.

This clonotype was detected many times. V and J are TRBV9 and TRBJ1-4; weak D call: TRBD1 (6 bases). The CDR3 covers 15 residues. Germline lookup yields CDR1 SGDLS and CDR2 YYNGEE. V lost 4 bases, J lost 2 bases, and 12 bases lay in between. The CDR3 region is CASSPYTGTNEKLFF. The CDR3 bases are TGTGCCAGCAGCCCATATACAGGGACTAATGAAAAACTGTTTTTT.

The table lists this clonotype with many counts. V usage is TRBV6-6 and J usage is TRBJ2-2; no firm D call. V lost 6 bases to trimming and J lost 7 bases, with 12 bases between them. The V gene's germline CDR1 is MNHNY and CDR2 SVGAGI (reference sequence). The CDR3 totals 13 residues. The CDR3 sequence: CASSPLSDGELFF. The CDR3 DNA sequence: TGTGCCAGCAGCCCGCTCTCTGACGGGGAGCTGTTTTTT.

This clonotype was picked up many times. The J gene is TRBJ2-5, the V gene TRBV6-1; D might be TRBD1 (6 bases). The germline V gene has CDR1 MNHNS and CDR2 SASEGT. The V end was cut by 6 bases, the J end by 2 bases, with 13 bases between. The CDR3 loop spans 14 amino acids. The CDR3 loop reads CASRQTGTQETQYF. The DNA of the CDR3 is TGTGCCAGCAGACAGACAGGCACGCAAGAGACCCAGTACTTC.

The chain couples TRBV24-1 to TRBJ1-5, with 8 positions matching TRBD1. The CDR3 totals 16 residues. The V segment lost 1 base and the J segment 1 base; nucleotides outside the gene matches: 2. Germline CDR1 KGHDR, CDR2 SFDVKD. The CDR3 region has the DNA TGTGCCACCAGTGATTTCAGGACAGGGAGCAATCAGCCCCAGCATTTT. It codes for CATSDFRTGSNQPQHF.

Many counts were recorded for this clonotype. The V gene is TRBV10-3, the J gene TRBJ1-2; TRBD1 agrees at 8 bases. The CDR3 extends over 16 amino acids. Trimming removed 0 bases from V and 2 bases from J; junction bases left unmatched: 5. Germline V gene data show CDR1 as ENHRY and CDR2 as SYGVKD. CDR3 DNA: TGTGCCATCAGTGAGTCGAGGGACAGGAGAAACTATGGCTACACCTTC. It encodes CAISESRDRRNYGYTF.

The rearrangement joins TRBV29-1 to TRBJ2-5; 12 bases agree with TRBD2. The germline gives CDR1 SQVTM, CDR2 ANQGSEA. The CDR3 spans 15 residues. V shed 8 bases and J 5 bases; nucleotides not matched to a gene: 12. The CDR3 nucleotides read TGCAGCTCCCGTGGAGGACTAGCGGGGAGTGAGACCCAGTACTTC. Translating it yields CSSRGGLAGSETQYF.